This T cell receptor (beta chain) came from a study of blood T cells in healthy people across ages. Study-level points and caveats: PBMC samples, being unsorted, prevented any conclusive comparison of naive and antigen-experienced cells.

As to this clonotype: Its matching antigen is unknown.

Drawn from each donor were 9 to 10 milliliters of peripheral blood. Using a J-beta primer mix together with a sample-barcoded 5' primer, a second PCR was run for 7 to 11 cycles. TCRdb reprocessed the 5' RACE reads via MiXCR and lists one record per CDR3 protein. The data contain 2 million or so distinct CDR3 sequences, approximately 50% of them singletons. The CDR3 runs to 13 residues. Between the trimmed V and J ends, which lost 3 bases and 4 bases, there was a span of 12 bases. Looked up from germline, CDR1 is SQVTM and CDR2 is ANQGSEA. This chain links TRBV29-1 with TRBJ1-2; D call uncertain. The sample comprised blood. This TCR was sampled from a woman between 40 and 50 years old in good health. CDR3: CSVDAEATYGYTF. The CDR3 region has the DNA TGCAGCGTTGATGCAGAGGCCACCTATGGCTACACCTTC.